This is a list of T cell receptor beta chains from one sample in a study of T cells after yellow fever vaccination. Each CDR3 protein gets one entry after TCRdb re-called the 5' RACE reads with MiXCR. The sample holds 300,000 to 350,000 distinct CDR3 sequences, approximately 4% seen once. The sample was PBMCs, taken 15 days after the yellow fever booster vaccination. The receptors stem from a man between 18 and 29 years old who received the YFV17D yellow fever vaccine. CDR3s include the opening cysteine and the closing phenylalanine or tryptophan. The order of the fields is D gene, V gene, clone size, J gene, CDR3 DNA, CDR3 protein. A D gene is named only where the DNA matches it firmly. Clone size, where shown, is once, few, many, or a class for clones that have expanded.

>.|TRBV20-1|many|TRBJ2-2
TGCAGTGCTAAGGTTCCTGGGATGGACACCGGGGAGCTGTTTTTT
CSAKVPGMDTGELFF
>.|TRBV29-1|.|TRBJ1-6
TGCAGCGTTGGGCAGAACTATAATTCACCCCTCCACTTT
CSVGQNYNSPLHF
>.|TRBV20-1|few|TRBJ2-1
TGCAGTGCTCCATGGGGGGATGAGCAGTTCTTC
CSAPWGDEQFF
>.|TRBV7-2|.|TRBJ1-2
TGTGCCAGCAGCTTAGCCCCAGGGAACTATGGCTACACCTTC
CASSLAPGNYGYTF
>TRBD2|TRBV5-1|.|TRBJ2-1
TGCGCCAGCAGCCCGGGATCCGGGGGGACCTACAATGAGCAGTTCTTC
CASSPGSGGTYNEQFF
>.|TRBV30|many|TRBJ2-5
TGTGCCTCGGGGACTGCCGATGGGGAGACCCAGTACTTC
CASGTADGETQYF
>TRBD1|TRBV4-1|many|TRBJ1-1
TGCGCCAGCAGCCACCTAGGGGGCCCCAAGAACACTGAAGCTTTCTTT
CASSHLGGPKNTEAFF
>TRBD2|TRBV20-1|.|TRBJ2-3
TGCAGTGCTAGAAGGGTTGGTGGGCTAGCGGGGGGCACAGATACGCAGTATTTT
CSARRVGGLAGGTDTQYF
>TRBD2|TRBV7-3|few|TRBJ2-3
TGTGCCAGCAGCCCCCTAGCGGGGGCCTCCACAGATACGCAGTATTTT
CASSPLAGASTDTQYF
>.|TRBV29-1|many|TRBJ2-2
TGCAGCGTTGTCAGACCGAACACCGGGGAGCTGTTTTTT
CSVVRPNTGELFF
>TRBD2|TRBV6-4|many|TRBJ2-3
TGTGCCAGCAGTGACCGGGGGGGGAGCACAGATACGCAGTATTTT
CASSDRGGSTDTQYF
>.|TRBV14|few|TRBJ2-5
TGTGCCAGCAGCCAAGATTTGACTCAAGAGACCCAGTACTTC
CASSQDLTQETQYF
>.|TRBV7-2|.|TRBJ2-3
TGTGCCAGCAGCCCCTATGTGGCAGATACGCAGTATTTT
CASSPYVADTQYF
>.|TRBV7-9|.|TRBJ2-2
TGTGCCAGCAGCTTAACCACCGTCACCGGGGAGCTGTTTTTT
CASSLTTVTGELFF
>.|TRBV7-2|many|TRBJ2-7
TGTGCCAGCAGCTTTCACTACTCCTACGAGCAGTACTTC
CASSFHYSYEQYF
>.|TRBV5-5|.|TRBJ1-1
TGTGCCAGCAGCTTAAACCCGCTGGGCTTAGAGTGGGCTGGTTTT
CASSLNPLGLEWAGF
>.|TRBV5-1|.|TRBJ2-1
TGCGCCAGCAGCACCGATCGGGGGGCGTTTGGTAATGAGCAGTTCTTC
CASSTDRGAFGNEQFF
>.|TRBV24-1|.|TRBJ2-5
TGTGCCACCAGTCAGGGATTCCAAGAGACCCAGTACTTC
CATSQGFQETQYF
>.|TRBV7-8|few|TRBJ1-1
TGTGCCAGCAGGGGTTATTATGAAGCTTTCTTT
CASRGYYEAFF
>.|TRBV11-2|.|TRBJ2-3
TGTGCCAGCAGCTTAGGTGTCGTCTTCCCAGATACGCAGTATTTT
CASSLGVVFPDTQYF
>TRBD2|TRBV5-6|many|TRBJ2-1
TGTGCCAGCAGCTTGATTAGCGGGGGGGCCTCCTACAATGAGCAGTTCTTC
CASSLISGGASYNEQFF
>TRBD1|TRBV5-1|.|TRBJ2-2
TGCGCCAGCAGCTCGGATCCACAGGGGGCGAACACCGGGGAGCTGTTTTTT
CASSSDPQGANTGELFF
>TRBD1|TRBV13|few|TRBJ2-7
TGTGCCAGCAGCCTGACAGGGGGCAATAAGTACGAGCAGTACTTC
CASSLTGGNKYEQYF
>.|TRBV6-4|.|TRBJ2-1
TGTGCCAGCAGTGACTTCCGAGGGAATGAGCAGTTCTTC
CASSDFRGNEQFF
>.|TRBV4-1|few|TRBJ2-5
TGCGCCAGCAGTCAAGGGGGGGCGGGGAAAGAGACCCAGTACTTC
CASSQGGAGKETQYF
>.|TRBV29-1|few|TRBJ1-1
TGCAGCGTTCAAATGAACACTGAAGCTTTCTTT
CSVQMNTEAFF
>TRBD1|TRBV14|few|TRBJ2-5
TGTGCCAGCAGCCAATGGGACAGATTACAAGAGACCCAGTACTTC
CASSQWDRLQETQYF
>TRBD2|TRBV6-5|.|TRBJ2-7
TGTGCCAGCTCTAGCGGGGACGCCTACGAGCAGTACTTC
CASSSGDAYEQYF
>.|TRBV4-1|many|TRBJ2-7
TGCGCCAGCAGCCAAGTTGGCGGGGCAGGGAGTATAGGCGAGCAGTACTTC
CASSQVGGAGSIGEQYF
>.|TRBV20-1|many|TRBJ2-1
TGCAGTGCCAACAGGGAAACCTACAATGAGCAGTTCTTC
CSANRETYNEQFF
>TRBD2|TRBV6-2/TRBV6-3|.|TRBJ2-1
TGTGCCAGCAGTTACGGCGGGGGGATTTACAATGAGCAGTTCTTC
CASSYGGGIYNEQFF
>.|TRBV4-2|few|TRBJ1-5
TGTGCCAGCAGCCAAGATCTGGGGAATCAGCCCCAGCATTTT
CASSQDLGNQPQHF
>TRBD2|TRBV9|few|TRBJ2-1
TGTGCCAGCAGCGCCAGGACTAGCGGGGGCGGTCTGTTCTTC
CASSARTSGGGLFF
>TRBD1|TRBV4-3|many|TRBJ2-5
TGCGCCAGCAGCCAAGGACAGGGATGGGAGACCCAGTACTTC
CASSQGQGWETQYF
>.|TRBV16|few|TRBJ2-2
TGTGCCAGCACCCACCGCTTGGACAGAAACACCGGGGAGCTGTTTTTT
CASTHRLDRNTGELFF
>.|TRBV4-1|.|TRBJ1-2
TGCGCCAGCAGCCAAGATTGGCGGGGAGACGGCTACACCTTC
CASSQDWRGDGYTF
>.|TRBV10-3|many|TRBJ2-5
TGTGCCATCAGTGAGGGGCAGCGTAAACCCAGATTCGAGACCCAGTACTTC
CAISEGQRKPRFETQYF
>.|TRBV12-3/TRBV12-4|many|TRBJ1-1
TGTGCCAGCACCTTCCTGGGGGGACTTGAAGCTTTCTTT
CASTFLGGLEAFF
>.|TRBV20-1|many|TRBJ2-3
TGCAGTGCTTCGGGACCCCCCCCAGGGAGCACAGATACGCAGTATTTT
CSASGPPPGSTDTQYF
>TRBD1|TRBV6-6|many|TRBJ1-1
TGTGCCAGCAGTTATCGGACAGGGGGAACTGAAGCTTTCTTT
CASSYRTGGTEAFF
>.|TRBV10-3|.|TRBJ2-2
TGTGCCATCAGTGAATTGACAGTGACCGGGGAGCTGTTTTTT
CAISELTVTGELFF
>TRBD1|TRBV29-1|.|TRBJ1-2
TGCAGTGCTGCAAGGGGGCAGCAGAATTTTAACTATGGCTACACCTTC
CSAARGQQNFNYGYTF
>.|TRBV12-3/TRBV12-4|.|TRBJ2-2
TGTGCCAGCAGTTTCTTTGTATCGGGGCCCGGGGAGCTGTTTTTT
CASSFFVSGPGELFF
>.|TRBV7-9|many|TRBJ2-7
TGTGCCAGCAGCTCCCTGTGGGTGAATCCCAACCACGAGCAGTACTTC
CASSSLWVNPNHEQYF
>TRBD1|TRBV7-2|many|TRBJ1-2
TGTGCCAGCAGCTACTCGACAGGGGAGAACTATGGCTACACCTTC
CASSYSTGENYGYTF
>.|TRBV9|few|TRBJ2-3
TGTGCCAGCAGCGTGGGGGGGCGAGTAACAGATACGCAGTATTTT
CASSVGGRVTDTQYF
>TRBD2|TRBV20-1|.|TRBJ2-1
TGCAGTGCTAGAGATGGCGGGGGGGGGTTTGAGCAGTTCTTC
CSARDGGGGFEQFF
>.|TRBV5-1|few|TRBJ2-1
TGCGCCAGCAGCTTGACTAGTACGAATGAGCAGTTCTTC
CASSLTSTNEQFF